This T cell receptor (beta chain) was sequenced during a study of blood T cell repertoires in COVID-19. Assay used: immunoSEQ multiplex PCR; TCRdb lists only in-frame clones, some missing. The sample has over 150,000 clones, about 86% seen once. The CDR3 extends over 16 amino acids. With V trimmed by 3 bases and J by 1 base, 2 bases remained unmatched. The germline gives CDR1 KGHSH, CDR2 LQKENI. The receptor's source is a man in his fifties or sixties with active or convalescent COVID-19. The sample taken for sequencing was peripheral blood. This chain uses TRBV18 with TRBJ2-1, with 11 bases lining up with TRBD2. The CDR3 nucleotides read TGTGCCAGCTCACCTTTAGCGGGGGGGTCCTACAATGAGCAGTTCTTC. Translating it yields CASSPLAGGSYNEQFF. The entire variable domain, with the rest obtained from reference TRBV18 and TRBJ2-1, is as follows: NAGVMQNPRHLVRRRGQEARLRCSPMKGHSHVYWYRQLPEEGLKFMVYLQKENIIDESGMPKERFSAEFPKEGPSILRIQQVVRGDSAAYFCASSPLAGGSYNEQFFGPGTRLTVL.